This T cell receptor beta chain appears in the sequencing data of a study of blood T cell repertoires in COVID-19. Study-wide context: Acute and convalescent COVID-19 samples came from the United States, Italy and Spain. T cells, B-cell-depleted T cells, or PBMCs provided the cDNA or gDNA that served as material.

Original processing notes: The authors estimated nucleated cell counts from reference gene primer amplification. Assay: immunoSEQ multiplex PCR; the TCRdb copy retains only in-frame clones and omits some. V and J calls and clone size are given by that table; D and trimming were obtained from the DNA. This table has approximately 150,000 clones, 75% to 90% appearing once. This clone showed up just once. Sequencing was done on a sample of peripheral blood. The source of this sequence is a man aged 65-85 years with acute or convalescent COVID-19.

The CDR3: CASRDPGQGSGKPQHF. CDR3 nucleotides: TGTGCCAGCAGGGACCCGGGACAGGGGAGTGGGAAGCCCCAGCATTTT. This sequence joins TRBV6-6 and TRBJ1-5; 10 bases align to TRBD1. Germline trimming cut 6 bases from V and 8 bases from J; bases unmatched to any gene: 13. Per germline, CDR1 MNHNY and CDR2 SVGAGI (reference sequence). CDR3 length equals 16 residues.